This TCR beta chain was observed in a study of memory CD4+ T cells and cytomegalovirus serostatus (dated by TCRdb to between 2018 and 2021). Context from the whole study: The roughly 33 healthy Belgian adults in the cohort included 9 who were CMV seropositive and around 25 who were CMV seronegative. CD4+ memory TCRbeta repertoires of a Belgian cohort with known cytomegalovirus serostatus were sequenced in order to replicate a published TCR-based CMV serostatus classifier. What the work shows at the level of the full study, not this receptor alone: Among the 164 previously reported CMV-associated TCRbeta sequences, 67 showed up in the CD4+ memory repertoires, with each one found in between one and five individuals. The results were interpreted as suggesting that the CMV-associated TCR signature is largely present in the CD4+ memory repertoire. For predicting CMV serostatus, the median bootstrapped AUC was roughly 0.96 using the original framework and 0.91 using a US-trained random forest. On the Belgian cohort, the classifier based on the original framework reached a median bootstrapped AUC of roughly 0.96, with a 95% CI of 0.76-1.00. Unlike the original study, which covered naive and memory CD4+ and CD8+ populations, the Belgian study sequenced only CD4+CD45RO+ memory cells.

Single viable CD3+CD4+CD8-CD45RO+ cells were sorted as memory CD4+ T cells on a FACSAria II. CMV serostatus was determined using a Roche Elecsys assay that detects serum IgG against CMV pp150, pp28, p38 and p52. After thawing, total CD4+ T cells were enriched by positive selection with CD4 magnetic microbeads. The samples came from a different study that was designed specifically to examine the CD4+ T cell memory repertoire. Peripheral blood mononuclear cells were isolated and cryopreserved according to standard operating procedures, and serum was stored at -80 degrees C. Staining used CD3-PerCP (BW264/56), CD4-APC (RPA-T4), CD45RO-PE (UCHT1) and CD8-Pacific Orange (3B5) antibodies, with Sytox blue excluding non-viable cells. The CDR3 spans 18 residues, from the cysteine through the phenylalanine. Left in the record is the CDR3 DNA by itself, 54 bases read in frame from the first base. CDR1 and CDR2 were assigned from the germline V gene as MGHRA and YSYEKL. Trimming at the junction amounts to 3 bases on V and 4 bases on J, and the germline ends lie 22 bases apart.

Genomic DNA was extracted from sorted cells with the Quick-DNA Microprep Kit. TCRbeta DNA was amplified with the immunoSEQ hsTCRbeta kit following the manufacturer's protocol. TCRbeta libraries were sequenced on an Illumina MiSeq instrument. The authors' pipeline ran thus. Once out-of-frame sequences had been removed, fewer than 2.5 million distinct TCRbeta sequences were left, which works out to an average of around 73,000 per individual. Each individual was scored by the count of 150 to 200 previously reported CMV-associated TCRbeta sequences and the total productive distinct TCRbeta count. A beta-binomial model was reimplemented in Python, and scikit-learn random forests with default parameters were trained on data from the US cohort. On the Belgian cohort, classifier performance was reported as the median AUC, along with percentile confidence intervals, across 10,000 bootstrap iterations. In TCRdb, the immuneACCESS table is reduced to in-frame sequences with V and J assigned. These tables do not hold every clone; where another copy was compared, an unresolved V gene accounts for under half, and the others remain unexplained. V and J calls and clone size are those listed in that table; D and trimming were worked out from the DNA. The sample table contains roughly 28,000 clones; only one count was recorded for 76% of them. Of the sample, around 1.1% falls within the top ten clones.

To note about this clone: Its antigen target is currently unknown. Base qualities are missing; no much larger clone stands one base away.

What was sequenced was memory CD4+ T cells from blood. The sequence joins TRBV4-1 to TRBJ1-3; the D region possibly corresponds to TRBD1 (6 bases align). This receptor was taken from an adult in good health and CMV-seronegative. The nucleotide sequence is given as TGCGCCAGCAGCCAGATACAGAATCGGGGGGCGTTCGGAAACACCATATATTTT. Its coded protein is CASSQIQNRGAFGNTIYF.